The 3 T cell receptor beta chains reported below all come from one sample, sequenced in a study of cytomegalovirus exposure and HLA in healthy donors. The PCR ran on 60 Vbeta and 13 Jbeta primers. The data were produced by immunoSEQ multiplex PCR, yet TCRdb's version contains in-frame clones alone and is incomplete. The top ten hold 3.4% of the sample, which has under 200,000 clones, more than 65% seen once. The sequenced material came from PBMCs. The receptor source for this set is a man aged 35 to 55 in good health and CMV-seropositive.

The chain employs TRBV19 and TRBJ1-1; no definite D call. From germline, CDR1 is LNHDA and CDR2 SQIVND (reference sequence). This CDR3 comprises 14 residues. Trimming shortened V by 4 bases and J by 2 bases, and 11 bases separated the two germline ends. The CDR3 sequence is CASSSDMYNTEAFF. CDR3 DNA: TGTGCCAGTAGTAGCGACATGTACAACACTGAAGCTTTCTTT.

This clone was counted between two and nine times. The rearrangement joins TRBV7-2 to TRBJ2-2; 15 bases are a match to TRBD2. V lost 5 bases and J lost 0; bases outside the gene matches: 4. CDR1 and CDR2 (germline): SGHTA, FQGNSA. There are 18 residues in the CDR3. This CDR3 reads CASSPGLAGGANTGELFF. For the CDR3, the DNA is TGTGCCAGCAGCCCTGGACTAGCGGGAGGGGCGAACACCGGGGAGCTGTTTTTT.

This rearrangement joins TRBV25-1 to TRBJ2-1, with TRBD1 matching 8 bases. The germline V gene encodes CDR1 MGHDK and CDR2 SYGVNS. This CDR3 spans 14 amino acids. Trimming removed 4 bases from V and 4 bases from J; junction bases left unmatched: 3. CDR3 region: CASSADREYNEQFF. In DNA form, the CDR3 reads TGTGCCAGCAGTGCGGACAGGGAATACAATGAGCAGTTCTTC. The variable domain in full, with the rest retrieved from reference TRBV25-1 and TRBJ2-1, is EADIYQTPRYLVIGTGKKITLECSQTMGHDKMYWYQQDPGMELHLIHYSYGVNSTEKGDLSSESTVSRIRTEHFPLTLESARPSHTSQYLCASSADREYNEQFFGPGTRLTVL.